The clone carrying this T cell receptor beta chain appeared many times. Its matching antigen is unknown. Germline V gives CDR1 WSHSY, CDR2 SAAADI. The CDR3 consists of 16 residues. V lost 1 base, J lost 8 bases, and 5 bases stayed unmatched. TCR beta CDR3 regions were amplified from RNA. The HTBI set primed first-round TCR CDR3 RT-PCR. TCRdb called the multiplex PCR reads again in MiXCR, with one record for every CDR3 protein. The sample has fewer than 450,000 distinct CDR3 sequences; about 18% are singletons. The PBMCs were sourced from fresh peripheral blood (about 9.7 ml). This specimen comes from a study of T cells in Graves' hyperthyroidism and ophthalmopathy. Broader study findings: A model using 13 V-J features told ophthalmopathy apart from stable hyperthyroidism.

The V and J genes are TRBV10-2 and TRBJ1-4; TRBD1 matches at 12 bases. Material for sequencing was blood. The sequence was obtained from a woman in her 30s with Graves' hyperthyroidism that later progressed to Graves' ophthalmopathy. The CDR3 DNA sequence: TGCGCCAGCAGTGAGTGGTGGGACAGGGGGCTCGAAAAACTGTTTTTT. The encoded protein is CASSEWWDRGLEKLFF.